This T cell receptor (beta chain) was documented in a study of T cell repertoires in aging, cancer and after chemotherapy. As for the study in general: Paired samples before and after chemotherapy came from glioblastoma patients receiving temozolomide-based therapy. Roughly 10 million TCR reads made up the full dataset. General study findings and limits: These repertoire data do not allow conclusions about immunological memory after chemotherapy. In each cancer cohort, median generation probability increased across chemotherapy, suggesting thymic output rebounded.

TRB rearrangements spanning V, D and J were amplified using mixed TRB-A/B primers. MiXCR was run by TCRdb on the multiplex PCR reads, yielding one entry per CDR3 protein. The sample has 19,000 or so distinct CDR3 sequences; roughly 37% are singletons. Peripheral blood genomic DNA, not sorted cells or RNA, was the template. With regard to this clonotype: Antigen specificity is unknown.

V shed 5 bases and J shed 1 base, with 8 bases lying between them. CDR1 is SEHNR, CDR2 FQNEAQ, per germline (reference sequence). The CDR3 covers 13 residues. Sequenced material: blood. The clonotype was recovered from a human donor with a solid tumor. The chain carries TRBV7-9 and TRBJ1-1; D gene ambiguous. The CDR3 sequence: CASSMIENTEAFF. DNA of the CDR3: TGTGCCAGCAGCATGATAGAGAACACTGAAGCTTTCTTT.